What follows are 5 T cell receptor beta chains derived from one specimen sequenced in a study of human T cells and chemical hapten exposure. TCRdb recomputed calls from the RACE reads with MiXCR, one row per CDR3 protein. In the table there are about 170,000 distinct CDR3 sequences, about a quarter of which are singletons. The time point: patch test 3, about 24 weeks after DPC sensitization. Treatment: therapeutic diphenylcyclopropenone sensitization with weekly scalp DPC. Here the sequenced sample was whole blood, taken in connection with sensitization to the hapten diphenylcyclopropenone (DPC). The receptors here all came from a woman younger than 30 with alopecia areata. Some clones in this sample may be carry-over from other donors' samples.

This clonotype appeared a few times. The chain links TRBV27 to TRBJ2-1; 11 bases fit TRBD2. This CDR3 is 15 amino acids long. J lost 8 bases, V lost 2 bases, and 5 bases had no gene match. Germline V lookup: CDR1 MNHEY, CDR2 SMNVEV (reference sequence). In DNA, the CDR3 is TGTGCCAGCAGTTTACAGACTAGCGGGATCGATGAGCAGTTCTTC. Its protein product is CASSLQTSGIDEQFF.

This clonotype was seen more than once but under ten times. The V call is TRBV7-9, the J call TRBJ2-2; maybe TRBD1 (5 bases). V shed 7 bases and J shed 6 bases, with 21 bases lying between them. The germline CDR1 and CDR2 sequences are SEHNR and FQNEAQ (reference sequence). This CDR3 contains 16 residues. The CDR3 coding sequence is TGTGCCAGCACCCCAGTTAGTGGGGCGACCCCCGGGGAGCTGTTTTTT. It yields the protein CASTPVSGATPGELFF.

This clonotype was detected only a few times. This chain connects TRBV28 to TRBJ1-5; D uncertain. V lost 6 bases and J lost 6, with 18 bases in between. The CDR3 sequence is 15 residues long. Per germline, CDR1 MDHEN and CDR2 SYDVKM. CDR3 nucleotides: TGTGCCAGCAGACCCCCGGCAGGTACCTTTCAGCCCCAGCATTTT. Translated, it gives CASRPPAGTFQPQHF.

This clonotype was counted only a few times. A read error may produce the germline difference seen at one junction end. The chain recombines TRBV5-5 with TRBJ2-2; D is uncertain. Germline V gene data show CDR1 as SGHKS and CDR2 as YYEKEE (reference sequence). This CDR3 spans 13 amino acids. CDR3 sequence: CVSSLRGAGELFF. The CDR3 DNA follows: TGTGTCAGCAGCTTGAGAGGCGCCGGGGAGCTGTTTTTT.

J is TRBJ2-7 and V is TRBV6-2 or TRBV6-3; TRBD2 agrees at 10 bases. The ends lost 8 bases at V and 0 bases at J; junction bases unmatched: 10. CDR3 length: 16 residues. The germline gives CDR1 MNHEY, CDR2 SVGEGT. The CDR3 nucleotides are TGTGCCAGCGCGAGGCCGGCTAGCGGGAGCTCCTACGAGCAGTACTTC. This codes for CASARPASGSSYEQYF.